This T cell receptor (beta chain) emerged from a study of blood T cells in healthy people across ages. Whole-study findings and limits: As naive T cell percentage varied, TCR beta diversity correlated strongly with it.

A sample-barcoded 5' primer and a J-beta primer mix were used in a second PCR of roughly 7 to 12 cycles. TCRdb ran MiXCR on the 5' RACE reads and lists one entry per CDR3 protein. The sample lists about 840,000 distinct CDR3 sequences, almost 30% occurring once. Concerning this clonotype itself: As yet, its antigen is unknown.

The same specimen was also included in a second study, on T cells of mothers and their children.

The sequence was collected from a middle-aged woman in good health. Source material: blood.

For the CDR3, the DNA is TGTGCCACCAGCAGAGATGTTGGTTTGGCTTTCTTT. It encodes CATSRDVGLAFF. V is TRBV15 and J is TRBJ1-1; no firm D call. This CDR3 is 12 amino acids long. Germline CDR1 LNHNV, CDR2 YYDKDF (reference sequence). V was clipped by 0 bases and J by 11 bases, with 10 bases between them.